This is a list of T cell receptor beta chains from one sample in a study of a mutant IDH1 vaccine in newly diagnosed glioma. Profiling relied on immunoSEQ multiplex PCR, and the TCRdb table lists in-frame clones only, not all of them. The sample lists 30,000 to 45,000 clones, around 82% occurring once. Antigen specificity for these receptors is unknown. Sequencing was performed on PBMCs, taken from a glioma patient whose treatment included an IDH1 peptide vaccine. The receptor set was obtained from a man aged 35 to 55 with glioma. The CDR3 runs from the conserved cysteine through the conserved F or W. The D gene is left open where the match is weak. Size is stated for part of the rows, as once, few or many counts, or as a class when the clone is expanded.

CDR3 DNA,CDR3 protein,V gene,D gene,clone size,J gene,CDR3 length
TGTGCCAGCAGCTTTCCAGGGGTGAACACTGAAGCTTTCTTT,CASSFPGVNTEAFF,TRBV7-9,NA,NA,TRBJ1-1,14
TGTGCCAGCAGCGTAGCTGTCACCGGGGAGCTGTTTTTT,CASSVAVTGELFF,TRBV9,NA,NA,TRBJ2-2,13
TGCAGCGTTGAACGGGACAGACCCTACGAGCAGTACTTC,CSVERDRPYEQYF,TRBV29-1,TRBD1,NA,TRBJ2-7,13
TGTGCCAGCAGTTACGCGCGGGGGATCTACGAGCAGTACTTC,CASSYARGIYEQYF,TRBV6-5,TRBD2,NA,TRBJ2-7,14
TGTGCCAGCAGTGAGCAGGGTGGAACTGAAGCTTTCTTT,CASSEQGGTEAFF,TRBV6-4,NA,NA,TRBJ1-1,13
TGTGCCAGCAGGCAAGACAGCAGGGGGATCTACGAGCAGTACTTC,CASRQDSRGIYEQYF,TRBV6-5,TRBD1,NA,TRBJ2-7,15
TGCAGCGTTAACAGGGATCGTACTGAAGCTTTCTTT,CSVNRDRTEAFF,TRBV29-1,NA,medium-sized,TRBJ1-1,12
TGTGCCAGCAGTTTATCGGCAGTCCAAACCCAGTACTTC,CASSLSAVQTQYF,TRBV27,NA,few,TRBJ2-5,13
TGTGCCAGCAGCCACTCTAGCGGGGGGGCCTACAATGAGCAGTTCTTC,CASSHSSGGAYNEQFF,TRBV14,TRBD2,NA,TRBJ2-1,16
TGTGCCAGCAGCTTGAACGCGGCGGACACTGAAGCTTTCTTT,CASSLNAADTEAFF,TRBV5-4,NA,NA,TRBJ1-1,14
TGTGCCAGCAGTTCCAGGACAGGATCCCAGCCCCAGCATTTT,CASSSRTGSQPQHF,TRBV6-5,TRBD1,NA,TRBJ1-5,14
TGTGCCAGCGCACCGGGACAGCATAGCAATCAGCCCCAGCATTTT,CASAPGQHSNQPQHF,TRBV18,TRBD1,few,TRBJ1-5,15
TGTGCCAGTAGGCTAAGACAGGGGCCGCCCTACGAGCAGTACTTC,CASRLRQGPPYEQYF,TRBV19,TRBD1,NA,TRBJ2-7,15
TGTGCCAGCAGGATCGACACATACAATGAGCAGTTCTTC,CASRIDTYNEQFF,TRBV2,NA,NA,TRBJ2-1,13
TGTGCCAGCAGTGACGACCTTAGCACAGATACGCAGTATTTT,CASSDDLSTDTQYF,TRBV2,NA,NA,TRBJ2-3,14
TGTGCCACCAGCAGAGATGCGGGCAACGATCTCGAGCAGTACTTC,CATSRDAGNDLEQYF,TRBV15,NA,NA,TRBJ2-7,15
TGTGCCAGCAGCTTCAGGGGCAATCAGCCCCAGCATTTT,CASSFRGNQPQHF,TRBV7-2,NA,NA,TRBJ1-5,13
TGCGCCAGCAGCCAAGGTGGGGGGGCCGGCACAGATACGCAGTATTTT,CASSQGGGAGTDTQYF,TRBV4-1,NA,NA,TRBJ2-3,16
TGTGCCAGCAGCCCTAGGGCACACAGCGGGCAGCCCCAGCATTTT,CASSPRAHSGQPQHF,TRBV27,NA,NA,TRBJ1-5,15
TGTGCCAGCAGCTTTGGTGACACTGAAGCTTTCTTT,CASSFGDTEAFF,TRBV7-9,NA,few,TRBJ1-1,12
TGTGCCAGCACCCCCGCCGGGACAGGAAAACAAGAGACCCAGTACTTC,CASTPAGTGKQETQYF,TRBV2,TRBD1,NA,TRBJ2-5,16
TGTGCCACCCTAGCGCACTCCTACGAGCAGTACTTC,CATLAHSYEQYF,TRBV10-3,NA,once,TRBJ2-7,12
TGCAGCCACTGGACAGACCATGGCTACACCTTC,CSHWTDHGYTF,TRBV20-1,NA,NA,TRBJ1-2,11
TGTGCCAGCAGTTATCAACAGGGGAACACCGGGGAGCTGTTTTTT,CASSYQQGNTGELFF,TRBV6-5,NA,NA,TRBJ2-2,15
TGTGCCAGCAGCTTGGGAGGGGGAGTCACCGGGGAGCTGTTTTTT,CASSLGGGVTGELFF,TRBV7-9,NA,NA,TRBJ2-2,15
TGTGCCAGCAGTTGGTCCGGTAGCACAGATACGCAGTATTTT,CASSWSGSTDTQYF,TRBV27,NA,NA,TRBJ2-3,14
TGTGCCAGCAGTTACTCGAGACATAACTATGGCTACACCTTC,CASSYSRHNYGYTF,TRBV6-5,NA,NA,TRBJ1-2,14
TGCGCCAGCAGCTTGTGGCAGGCTAATGAGCAGTTCTTC,CASSLWQANEQFF,TRBV5-1,NA,NA,TRBJ2-1,13